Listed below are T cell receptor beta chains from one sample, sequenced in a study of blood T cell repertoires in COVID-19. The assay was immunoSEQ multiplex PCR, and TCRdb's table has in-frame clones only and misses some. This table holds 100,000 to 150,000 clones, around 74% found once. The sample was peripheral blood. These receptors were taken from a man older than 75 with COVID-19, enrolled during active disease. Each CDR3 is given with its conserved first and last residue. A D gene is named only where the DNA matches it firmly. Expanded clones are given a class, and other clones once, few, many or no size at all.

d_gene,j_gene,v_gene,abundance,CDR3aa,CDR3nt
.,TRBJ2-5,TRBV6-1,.,CASSGHSGLGQETQYF,TGTGCCAGCAGTGGCCATTCGGGACTGGGGCAAGAGACCCAGTACTTC
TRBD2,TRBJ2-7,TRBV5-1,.,CASSPGGSGRSSSYEQYF,TGCGCCAGCAGCCCCGGGGGTAGCGGGAGGTCCAGCTCCTACGAGCAGTACTTC
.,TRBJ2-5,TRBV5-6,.,CASSLRRPGTQYF,TGTGCCAGCAGCTTGAGGAGGCCGGGGACCCAGTACTTC
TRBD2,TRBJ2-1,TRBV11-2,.,CASRLVTTSGIYNEQFF,TGTGCCAGCAGGTTGGTAACAACTAGCGGGATCTACAATGAGCAGTTCTTC
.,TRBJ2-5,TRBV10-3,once,CAISSEWETQYF,TGTGCCATCAGTTCGGAGTGGGAGACCCAGTACTTC
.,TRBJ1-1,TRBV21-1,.,CASSAGRSIGVYTEAFF,TGTGCCAGCAGCGCGGGACGCTCGATTGGGGTGTACACTGAAGCTTTCTTT
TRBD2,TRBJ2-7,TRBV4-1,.,CASSQDRASGRSSYEQYF,TGCGCCAGCAGCCAAGATCGGGCTAGCGGGAGGTCTTCCTACGAGCAGTACTTC
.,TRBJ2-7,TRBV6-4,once,CARARQYF,TGTGCCAGGGCTAGGCAGTACTTC
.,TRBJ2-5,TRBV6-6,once,CASRPGVGETQYF,TGTGCCAGCAGGCCAGGGGTGGGCGAGACCCAGTACTTC
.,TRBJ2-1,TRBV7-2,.,CASSLSYNEQFF,TGTGCCAGCAGCTTATCGTACAATGAGCAGTTCTTC
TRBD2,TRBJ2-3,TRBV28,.,CASSGLAGAGDTQYF,TGTGCCAGTTCCGGACTAGCGGGAGCAGGGGATACGCAGTATTTT
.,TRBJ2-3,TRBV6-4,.,CASSDTSTDTQYF,TGTGCCAGCAGTGATACAAGCACAGATACGCAGTATTTT
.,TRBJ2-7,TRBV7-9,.,CASSAEDNSYEQYF,TGTGCCAGCAGCGCAGAGGACAACTCCTACGAGCAGTACTTC
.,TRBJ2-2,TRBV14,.,CASSQVVTGELFF,TGTGCCAGCAGCCAAGTAGTTACCGGGGAGCTGTTTTTT
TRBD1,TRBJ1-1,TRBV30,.,CAWSDGQGNTEAFF,TGTGCCTGGAGTGACGGACAGGGGAACACTGAAGCTTTCTTT
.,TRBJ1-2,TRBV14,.,CASSQDSAGFYGYTF,TGTGCCAGCAGCCAAGACTCGGCAGGTTTTTATGGCTACACCTTC
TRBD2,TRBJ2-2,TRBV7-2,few,CASSPFSGRANTGELFF,TGTGCCAGCAGCCCCTTTAGCGGGAGGGCGAACACCGGGGAGCTGTTTTTT
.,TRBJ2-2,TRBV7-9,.,CASSLGLNTGELFF,TGTGCCAGCAGCCTCGGGTTGAACACCGGGGAGCTGTTTTTT
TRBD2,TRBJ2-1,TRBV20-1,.,CSASGRNEQFF,TGCAGTGCTAGCGGGAGGAATGAGCAGTTCTTC
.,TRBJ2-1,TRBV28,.,CASSLWGAGDNEQFF,TGTGCCAGCAGTTTATGGGGAGCGGGTGACAATGAGCAGTTCTTC
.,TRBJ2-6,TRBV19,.,CASSMSGQSGANVLTF,TGTGCCAGTAGTATGTCAGGGCAATCTGGGGCCAACGTCCTGACTTTC
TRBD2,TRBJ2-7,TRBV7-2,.,CASSLEGTSGSYEQYF,TGTGCCAGCAGCTTAGAGGGAACTAGCGGGAGTTACGAGCAGTACTTC